Here is one T cell receptor (beta chain) with its context. The antigen remains undetermined. Study-level points and caveats: Tumor memory CD4+ T cell TCR gene usage clustered with blood and lymph node memory CD4+ cells and lymph node naive CD4+ cells.

The V end was cut by 3 bases, the J end by 4 bases, with 10 bases between. Germline values: CDR1 MDHEN, CDR2 SYDVKM. This CDR3 contains 13 residues. Semi-nested PCR with Nested Universal Primer A followed constant-region reverse priming of full-length variable regions. Via MiXCR, TCRdb re-called the 5' RACE reads, giving one row per CDR3 protein. The sample carries 35,000 to 50,000 distinct CDR3 sequences, over 25% recorded once. Specimen: memory CD4+ T cells sorted from a lymph node. Regarding subset: memory CD4+ T cells, CD4+CD45RO+CD25-. The receptor was derived from a female donor with breast cancer. The rearrangement links TRBV28 to TRBJ2-7; maybe TRBD2 (5 bases). CDR3 DNA sequence: TGTGCCAGCAGTTTGGAACGAGGGTACGAGCAGTACTTC. Its translation: CASSLERGYEQYF.